Each of the 6 T cell receptor beta chains below was sequenced from the same sample in a study of T cell responses to AZD1222 COVID-19 vaccine. Profiled with immunoSEQ multiplex PCR; TCRdb holds only in-frame clones, not every one. The sample holds 200,000 to 250,000 clones, about 94% seen once. Sample: peripheral blood, taken 28 days after the second dose of the MenACWY control vaccine. The receptors originated from an adult who received the MenACWY meningococcal vaccine as a control.

This chain connects TRBV3-1 (or the pseudogene TRBV3-2) to TRBJ2-3; 9 nucleotides match TRBD2. Germline V gene sequence: CDR1 LGHDT, CDR2 YNNKEL (reference sequence). V shed 5 bases, J shed 2 bases, and the junction held 5 bases outside the gene matches. This CDR3 comprises 15 residues. CDR3 sequence: CASSVLAGTTDTQYF. The CDR3 region has the DNA TGTGCCAGCAGCGTCCTAGCGGGGACCACAGATACGCAGTATTTT.

In DNA, the CDR3 is TGTGCCAGTAGCAACTTTGGTTTTAGTGGCCGGGCCAGCCCGGGGGCCCAGTACTTC. Translating it yields CASSNFGFSGRASPGAQYF. The chain links TRBV19 to TRBJ2-5; perhaps TRBD2 as D (6 bases). This CDR3 region has 19 residues. Germline lookup yields CDR1 LNHDA and CDR2 SQIVND (reference sequence). V lost 6 bases and J lost 9, with 35 bases in between.

This clone came up once. The gene calls are TRBV6-1 and TRBJ2-7, with 7 bases matching TRBD1. Per the germline V gene, CDR1 is MNHNS and CDR2 is SASEGT. J was trimmed by 2 bases and V by 3 bases; bases with no gene match: 10. The CDR3 totals 16 residues. CDR3 sequence (DNA): TGTGCCAGCAGTGATGTACCGGGACAGTCGGCCTACGAGCAGTACTTC. Protein sequence: CASSDVPGQSAYEQYF.

The CDR3 DNA reads as TGCGCCAGCAGCTATAGCGGTACCTACAATGAGCAGTTCTTC. This codes for CASSYSGTYNEQFF. V and J are TRBV5-1 and TRBJ2-1; tentative D call: TRBD2 (6 bases). This CDR3 contains 14 residues. Germline V gives CDR1 SGHRS, CDR2 YFSETQ. Trimming removed 3 bases at V and 2 bases at J, with 9 bases between. The full variable domain, in which reference TRBV5-1 and TRBJ2-1 provide the parts outside the CDR3, is KAGVTQTPRYLIKTRGQQVTLSCSPISGHRSVSWYQQTPGQGLQFLFEYFSETQRNKGNFPGRFSGRQFSNSRSEMNVSTLELGDSALYLCASSYSGTYNEQFFGPGTRLTVL.

A remark on this clone: Other DNA sequences in the sample encode the same CDR3. CDR3 bases: TGTGCCAGCAGTTCGGCGGGGGCAGTTTACGAGCAGTACTTC. Translated: CASSSAGAVYEQYF. The chain uses TRBV28 and TRBJ2-7, with D possibly being TRBD2 (7 bases). The V gene's germline CDR1 is MDHEN and CDR2 SYDVKM. Trimming cost V 4 bases and J 4 bases, with 14 bases left between them. The CDR3 extends over 14 amino acids.

V and J are TRBV6-2 or TRBV6-3 and TRBJ1-1; D gene uncertain. The CDR3 is 14 amino acids. Germline CDR1 and CDR2: MNHEY and SVGEGT. V was pared by 5 bases and J by 0 bases, with 10 bases between. In DNA, the CDR3 is TGTGCCAGCAGTCATAAAACAGTGAACACTGAAGCTTTCTTT. Translation gives CASSHKTVNTEAFF.